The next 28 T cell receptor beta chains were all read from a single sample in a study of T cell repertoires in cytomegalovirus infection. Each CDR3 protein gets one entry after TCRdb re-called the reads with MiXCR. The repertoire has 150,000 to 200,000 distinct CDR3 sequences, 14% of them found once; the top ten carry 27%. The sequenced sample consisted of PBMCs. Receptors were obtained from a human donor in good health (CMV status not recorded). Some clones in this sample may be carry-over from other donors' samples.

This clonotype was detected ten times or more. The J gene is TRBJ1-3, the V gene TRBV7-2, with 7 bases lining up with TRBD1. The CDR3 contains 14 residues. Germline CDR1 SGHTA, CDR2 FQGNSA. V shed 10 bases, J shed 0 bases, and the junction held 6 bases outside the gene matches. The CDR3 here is CATKGTASGNTIYF. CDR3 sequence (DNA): TGTGCCACCAAAGGGACAGCCTCTGGAAACACCATATATTTT.

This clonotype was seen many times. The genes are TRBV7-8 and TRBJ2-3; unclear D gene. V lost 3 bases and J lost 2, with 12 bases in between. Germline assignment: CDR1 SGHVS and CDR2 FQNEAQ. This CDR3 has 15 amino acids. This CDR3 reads CASSFNGLLTDTQYF. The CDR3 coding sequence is TGTGCCAGCAGCTTCAACGGATTACTCACAGATACGCAGTATTTT.

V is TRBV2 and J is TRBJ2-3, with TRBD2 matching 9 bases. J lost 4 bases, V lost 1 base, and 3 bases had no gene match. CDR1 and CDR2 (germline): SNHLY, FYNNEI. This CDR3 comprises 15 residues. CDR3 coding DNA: TGTGCCAGCAGTGAAGGTAGCGGGAGATCAGATACGCAGTATTTT. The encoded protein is CASSEGSGRSDTQYF.

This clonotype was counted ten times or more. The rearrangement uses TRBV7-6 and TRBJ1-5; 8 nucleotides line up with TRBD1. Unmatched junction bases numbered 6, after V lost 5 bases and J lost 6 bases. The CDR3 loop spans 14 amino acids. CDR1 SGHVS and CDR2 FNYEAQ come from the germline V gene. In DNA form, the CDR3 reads TGTGCCAGCAGCCGGACAGGGATTGCTCAGCCCCAGCATTTT. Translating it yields CASSRTGIAQPQHF.

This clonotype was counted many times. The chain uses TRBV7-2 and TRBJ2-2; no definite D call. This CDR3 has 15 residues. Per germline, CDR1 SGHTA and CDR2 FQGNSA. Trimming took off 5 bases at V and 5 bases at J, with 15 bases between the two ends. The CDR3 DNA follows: TGTGCCAGCAGCCCCAATCCCTTGACTACCGGGGAGCTGTTTTTT. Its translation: CASSPNPLTTGELFF.

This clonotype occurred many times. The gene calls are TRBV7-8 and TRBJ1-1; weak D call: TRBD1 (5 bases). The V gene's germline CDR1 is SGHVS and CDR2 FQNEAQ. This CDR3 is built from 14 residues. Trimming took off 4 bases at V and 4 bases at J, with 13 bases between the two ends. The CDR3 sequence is CASSSPERGTEAFF. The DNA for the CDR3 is TGTGCCAGCAGCTCTCCCGAGAGGGGCACTGAAGCTTTCTTT.

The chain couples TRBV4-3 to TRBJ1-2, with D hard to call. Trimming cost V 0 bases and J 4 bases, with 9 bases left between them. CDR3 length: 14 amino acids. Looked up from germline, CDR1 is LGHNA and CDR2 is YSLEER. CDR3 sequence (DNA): TGCGCCAGCAGCCAAGATCCGAATGTCTATGGCTACACCTTC. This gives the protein CASSQDPNVYGYTF.

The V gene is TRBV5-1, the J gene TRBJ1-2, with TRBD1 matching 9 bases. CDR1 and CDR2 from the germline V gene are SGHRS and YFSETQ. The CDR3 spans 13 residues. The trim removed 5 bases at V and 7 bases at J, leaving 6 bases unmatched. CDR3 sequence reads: CASRPGTGTGYTF. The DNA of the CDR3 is TGCGCCAGCAGGCCCGGGACAGGGACTGGCTACACCTTC.

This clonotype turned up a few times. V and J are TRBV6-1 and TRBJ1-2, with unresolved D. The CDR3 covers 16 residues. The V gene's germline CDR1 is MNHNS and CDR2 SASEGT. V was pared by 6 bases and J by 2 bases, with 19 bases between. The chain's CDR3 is CASSKSYLMENYGYTF. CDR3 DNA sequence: TGTGCCAGCAGCAAGAGTTACCTTATGGAGAACTATGGCTACACCTTC.

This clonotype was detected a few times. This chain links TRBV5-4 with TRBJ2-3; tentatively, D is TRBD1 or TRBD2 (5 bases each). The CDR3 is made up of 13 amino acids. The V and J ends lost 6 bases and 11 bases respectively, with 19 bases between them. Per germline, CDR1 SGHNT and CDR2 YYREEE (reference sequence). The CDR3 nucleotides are TGTGCCAGCACCTCTCCGGGGCTCCGGTTGCAGTATTTT. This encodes CASTSPGLRLQYF.

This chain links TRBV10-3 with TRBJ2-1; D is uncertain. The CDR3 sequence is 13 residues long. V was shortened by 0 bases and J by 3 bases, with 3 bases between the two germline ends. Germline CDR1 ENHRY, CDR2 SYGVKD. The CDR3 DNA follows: TGTGCCATCAGTGAGTCCGGCTACAATGAGCAGTTCTTC. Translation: CAISESGYNEQFF.

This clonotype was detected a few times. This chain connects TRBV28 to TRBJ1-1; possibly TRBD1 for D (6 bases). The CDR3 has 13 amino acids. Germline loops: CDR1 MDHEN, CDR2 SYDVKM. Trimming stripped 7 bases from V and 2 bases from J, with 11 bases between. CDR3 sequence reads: CASNDRRNTEAFF. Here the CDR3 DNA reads TGTGCCAGCAATGACAGGAGAAACACTGAAGCTTTCTTT.

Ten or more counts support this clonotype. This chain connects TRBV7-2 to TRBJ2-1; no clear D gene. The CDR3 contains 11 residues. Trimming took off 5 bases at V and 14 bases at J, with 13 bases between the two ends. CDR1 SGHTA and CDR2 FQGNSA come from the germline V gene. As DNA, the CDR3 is TGTGCCAGCAGCATCACGAATCGGAAGTTCTTC. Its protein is CASSITNRKFF.

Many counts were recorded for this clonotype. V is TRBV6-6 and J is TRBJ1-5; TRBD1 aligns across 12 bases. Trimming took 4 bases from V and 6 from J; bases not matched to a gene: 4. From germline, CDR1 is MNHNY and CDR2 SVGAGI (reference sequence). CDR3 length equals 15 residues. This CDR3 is CASSFGTGGFQPQHF. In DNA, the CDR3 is TGTGCCAGCAGTTTCGGGACAGGGGGCTTTCAGCCCCAGCATTTT.

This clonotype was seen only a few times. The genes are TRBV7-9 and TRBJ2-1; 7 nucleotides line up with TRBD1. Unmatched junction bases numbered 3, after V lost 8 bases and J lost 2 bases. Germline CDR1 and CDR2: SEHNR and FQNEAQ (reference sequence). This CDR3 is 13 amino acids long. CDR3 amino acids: CASDRATYNEQFF. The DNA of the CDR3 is TGTGCCAGCGACAGGGCGACCTACAATGAGCAGTTCTTC. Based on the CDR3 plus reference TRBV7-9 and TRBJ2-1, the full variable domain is DTGVSQNPRHKITKRGQNVTFRCDPISEHNRLYWYRQTLGQGPEFLTYFQNEAQLEKSRLLSDRFSAERPKGSFSTLEIQRTEQGDSAMYLCASDRATYNEQFFGPGTRLTVL.

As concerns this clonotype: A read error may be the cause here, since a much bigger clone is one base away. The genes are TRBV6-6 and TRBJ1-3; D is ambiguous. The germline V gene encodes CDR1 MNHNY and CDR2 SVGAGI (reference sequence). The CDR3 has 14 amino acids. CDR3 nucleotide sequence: TGTGCCAGCAGTTACTCAGTTTCTGGAAACACCCTATATTTT. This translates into CASSYSVSGNTLYF.

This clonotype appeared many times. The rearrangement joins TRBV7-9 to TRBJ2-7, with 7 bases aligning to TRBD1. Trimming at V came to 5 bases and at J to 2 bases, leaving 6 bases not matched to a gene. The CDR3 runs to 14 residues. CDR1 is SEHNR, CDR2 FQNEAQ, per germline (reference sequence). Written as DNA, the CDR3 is TGTGCCAGCAGCCTGAGACAGGGTCCCTACGAGCAGTACTTC. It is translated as CASSLRQGPYEQYF.

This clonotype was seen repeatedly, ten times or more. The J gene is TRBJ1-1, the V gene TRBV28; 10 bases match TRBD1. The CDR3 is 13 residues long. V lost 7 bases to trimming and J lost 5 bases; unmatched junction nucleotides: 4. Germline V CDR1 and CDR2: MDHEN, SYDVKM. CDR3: CASMGQGRTEAFF. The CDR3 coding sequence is TGTGCCAGCATGGGACAGGGGAGGACTGAAGCTTTCTTT.

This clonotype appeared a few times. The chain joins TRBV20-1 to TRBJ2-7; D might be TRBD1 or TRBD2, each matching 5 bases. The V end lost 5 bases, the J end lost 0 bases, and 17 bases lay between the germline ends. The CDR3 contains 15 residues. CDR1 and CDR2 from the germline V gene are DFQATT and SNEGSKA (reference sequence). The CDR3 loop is CSAAPGTLSSYEQYF. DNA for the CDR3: TGCAGTGCTGCCCCCGGGACGCTAAGCTCCTACGAGCAGTACTTC.

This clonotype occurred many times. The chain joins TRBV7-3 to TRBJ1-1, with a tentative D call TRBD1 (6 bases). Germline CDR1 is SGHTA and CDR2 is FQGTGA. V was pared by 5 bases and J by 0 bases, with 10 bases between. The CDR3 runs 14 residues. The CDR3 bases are TGTGCCAGCAGCCAACAGGGAATGAACACTGAAGCTTTCTTT. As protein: CASSQQGMNTEAFF.

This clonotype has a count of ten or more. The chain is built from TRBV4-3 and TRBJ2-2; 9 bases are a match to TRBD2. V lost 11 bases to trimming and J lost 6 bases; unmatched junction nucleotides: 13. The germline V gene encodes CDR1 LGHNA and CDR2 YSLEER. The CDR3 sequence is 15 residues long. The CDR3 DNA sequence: TGCGCCTCTGGATGGACTAGCGCGACGTCCGGGGAGCTGTTTTTT. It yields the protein CASGWTSATSGELFF.

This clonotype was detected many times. CDR3 loop: CSVEDRGQSGANVLTF. CDR3 coding DNA: TGCAGCGTTGAAGATCGGGGACAGTCTGGGGCCAACGTCCTGACTTTC. V gene TRBV29-1 combines with J gene TRBJ2-6, with 7 positions matching TRBD1. J was trimmed by 1 base and V by 0 bases; bases with no gene match: 3. CDR3 length: 16 amino acids. Germline CDR1 and CDR2: SQVTM and ANQGSEA.

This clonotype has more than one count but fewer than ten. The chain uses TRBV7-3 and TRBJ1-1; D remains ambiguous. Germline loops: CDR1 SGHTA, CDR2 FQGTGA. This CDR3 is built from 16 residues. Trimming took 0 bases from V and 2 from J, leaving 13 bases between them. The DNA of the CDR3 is TGTGCCAGCAGCTTAACGAGGGCGGCAAGAAACACTGAAGCTTTCTTT. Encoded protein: CASSLTRAARNTEAFF.

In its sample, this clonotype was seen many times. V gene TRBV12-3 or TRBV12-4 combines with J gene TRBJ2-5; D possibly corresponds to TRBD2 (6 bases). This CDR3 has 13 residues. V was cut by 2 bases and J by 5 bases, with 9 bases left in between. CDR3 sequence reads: CASSLNGGETQYF. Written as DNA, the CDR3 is TGTGCCAGCAGTTTAAACGGAGGGGAGACCCAGTACTTC.

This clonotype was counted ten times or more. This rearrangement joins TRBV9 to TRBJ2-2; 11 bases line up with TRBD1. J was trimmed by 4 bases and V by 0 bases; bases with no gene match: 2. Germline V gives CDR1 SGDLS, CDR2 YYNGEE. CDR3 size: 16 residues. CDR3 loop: CASSVAGQGVTGELFF. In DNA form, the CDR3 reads TGTGCCAGCAGCGTAGCGGGACAGGGGGTCACCGGGGAGCTGTTTTTT. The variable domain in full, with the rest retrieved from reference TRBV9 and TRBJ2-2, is DSGVTQTPKHLITATGQRVTLRCSPRSGDLSVYWYQQSLDQGLQFLIQYYNGEERAKGNILERFSAQQFPDLHSELNLSSLELGDSALYFCASSVAGQGVTGELFFGEGSRLTVL.

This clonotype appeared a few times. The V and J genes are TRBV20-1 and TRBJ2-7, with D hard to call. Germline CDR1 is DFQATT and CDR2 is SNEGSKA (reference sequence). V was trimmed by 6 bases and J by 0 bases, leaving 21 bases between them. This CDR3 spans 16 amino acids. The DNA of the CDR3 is TGCAGTGCCCCCTCCTTTTCTGCGGTGAGCTCCTACGAGCAGTACTTC. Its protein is CSAPSFSAVSSYEQYF.

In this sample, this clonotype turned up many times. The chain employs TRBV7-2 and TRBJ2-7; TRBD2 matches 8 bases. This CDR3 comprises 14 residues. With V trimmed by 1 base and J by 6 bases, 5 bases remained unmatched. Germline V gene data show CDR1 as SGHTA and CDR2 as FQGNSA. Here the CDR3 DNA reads TGTGCCAGCAGCTTAGTAGCGGGGAATGGCGAGCAGTACTTC. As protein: CASSLVAGNGEQYF.

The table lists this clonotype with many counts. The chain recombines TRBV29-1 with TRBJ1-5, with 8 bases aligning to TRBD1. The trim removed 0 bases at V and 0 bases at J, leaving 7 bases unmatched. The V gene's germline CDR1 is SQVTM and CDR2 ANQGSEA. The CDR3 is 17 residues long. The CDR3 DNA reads TGCAGCGTTGAAGACCTGACAGGGGAAAATAGCAATCAGCCCCAGCATTTT. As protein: CSVEDLTGENSNQPQHF.